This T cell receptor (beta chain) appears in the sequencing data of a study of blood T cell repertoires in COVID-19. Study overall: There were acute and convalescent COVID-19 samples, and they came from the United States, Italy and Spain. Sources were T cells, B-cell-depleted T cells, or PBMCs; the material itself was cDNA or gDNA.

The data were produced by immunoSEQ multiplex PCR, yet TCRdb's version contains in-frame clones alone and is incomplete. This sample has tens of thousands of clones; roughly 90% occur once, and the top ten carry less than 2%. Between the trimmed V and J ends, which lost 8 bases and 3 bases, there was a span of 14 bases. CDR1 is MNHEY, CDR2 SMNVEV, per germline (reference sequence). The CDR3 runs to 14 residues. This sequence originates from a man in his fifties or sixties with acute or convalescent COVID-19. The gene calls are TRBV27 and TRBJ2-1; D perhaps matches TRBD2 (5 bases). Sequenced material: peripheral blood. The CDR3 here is CASGSIALYNEQFF. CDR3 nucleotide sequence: TGTGCCAGCGGATCAATAGCGCTCTACAATGAGCAGTTCTTC.